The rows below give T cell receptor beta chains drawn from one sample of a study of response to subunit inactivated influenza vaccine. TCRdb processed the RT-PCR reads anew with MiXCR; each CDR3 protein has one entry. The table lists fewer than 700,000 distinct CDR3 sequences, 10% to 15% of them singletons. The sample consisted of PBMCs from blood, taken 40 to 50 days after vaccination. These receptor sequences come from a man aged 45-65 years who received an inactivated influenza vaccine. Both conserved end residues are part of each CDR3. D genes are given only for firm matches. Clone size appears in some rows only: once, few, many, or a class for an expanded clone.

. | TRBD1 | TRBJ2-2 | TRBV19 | TGTGCCAGTAGTATAGAGATGGGACAGGGCGGCACCGGGGAGCTGTTTTTT | CASSIEMGQGGTGELFF
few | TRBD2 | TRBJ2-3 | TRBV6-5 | TGTGCCAGCAGTTACTCTCCCTCGGCGGGGGGGCGGAGAGATACGCAGTATTTT | CASSYSPSAGGRRDTQYF
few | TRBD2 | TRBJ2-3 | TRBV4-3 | TGCGCCAGCAGCCAAGATCCAGCGGGAGAGGATACGCAGTATTTT | CASSQDPAGEDTQYF
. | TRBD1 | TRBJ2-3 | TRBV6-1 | TGTGCCAGCTGCTCGGGACAGGGGGTTTGGGATACGCAGTATTTT | CASCSGQGVWDTQYF
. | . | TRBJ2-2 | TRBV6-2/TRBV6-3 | TGTGCCAGCAGTTCCCGGAGCGGAGGGGGGGAGCTGTTTTTT | CASSSRSGGGELFF
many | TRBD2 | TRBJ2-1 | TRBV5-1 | TGCGCCAGCAGCTTTTTAGCGGGAGATCGACCCAATGAGCAGTTCTTC | CASSFLAGDRPNEQFF
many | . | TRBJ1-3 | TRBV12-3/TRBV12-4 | TGTGCCAGCAGGTCGAGACAGGTGACCTCTGGAAACACCATATATTTT | CASRSRQVTSGNTIYF
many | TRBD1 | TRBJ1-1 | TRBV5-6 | TGTGCCAGCAGCCTAGACAGGGGCACTGAAGCTTTCTTT | CASSLDRGTEAFF
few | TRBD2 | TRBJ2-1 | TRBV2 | TGTGCCAGCAGCGCCATGGGGGGGAGTGATGAGCAGTTCTTC | CASSAMGGSDEQFF
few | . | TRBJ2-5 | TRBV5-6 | TGTGCCAGCAGCAGGGGACCTCAGACCCAGTACTTC | CASSRGPQTQYF
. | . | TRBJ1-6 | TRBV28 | TGTGCCAGCAGTTTCATATGGGGCAGGAGGGATAATTCACCCCTCCACTTT | CASSFIWGRRDNSPLHF
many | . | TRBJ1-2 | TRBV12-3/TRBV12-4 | TGTGCCAGCAGTTTAAACTACGGCCGGAGTGGCTACACCTTC | CASSLNYGRSGYTF
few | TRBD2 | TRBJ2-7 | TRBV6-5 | TGTGCCAGCAGTTACTCGGACGGGAGGGCCGAGCAGTACTTC | CASSYSDGRAEQYF
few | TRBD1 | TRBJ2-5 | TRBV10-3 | TGTGCCATCAGCGCTGGGACAGGAGCGTTCCAAGAGACCCAGTACTTC | CAISAGTGAFQETQYF
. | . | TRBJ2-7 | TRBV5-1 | TGCGCCAGCATGAGGGATCCTTCATACGAGCAGTACTTC | CASMRDPSYEQYF
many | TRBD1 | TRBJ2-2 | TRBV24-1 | TGTGCCACCAGTAATTCCTGGACAGGGTACACCGGGGAGCTGTTTTTT | CATSNSWTGYTGELFF
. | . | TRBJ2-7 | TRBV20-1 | TGCAGTGCCGGAGTACTAGCCTACGAGCAGTACTTC | CSAGVLAYEQYF
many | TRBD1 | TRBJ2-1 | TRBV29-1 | TGCAGCGTTGTGGACAGGGGGTTCCACAATGAGCAGTTCTTC | CSVVDRGFHNEQFF
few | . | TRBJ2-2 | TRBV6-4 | TGTGCCAGCAGACAGGGTTCGAACACCGGGGAGCTGTTTTTT | CASRQGSNTGELFF
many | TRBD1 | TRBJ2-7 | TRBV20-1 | TGCAGTGCTAGCGACAGGGACCCCTACGAGCAGTACTTC | CSASDRDPYEQYF
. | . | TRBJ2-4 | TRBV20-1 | TGCAGTGCGAGGGTGGCCATTGCCAAAAACATTCAGTACTTC | CSARVAIAKNIQYF
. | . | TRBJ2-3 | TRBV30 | TGTGCTTGGGACCGGCTTGGCACAGATACGCAGTATTTT | CAWDRLGTDTQYF
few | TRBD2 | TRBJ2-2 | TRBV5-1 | TGCGCCAGCAGCTCGATAGCGGGGGGGCGTTCTCTCCGGAATACCGGGGAGCTGTTTTTT | CASSSIAGGRSLRNTGELFF
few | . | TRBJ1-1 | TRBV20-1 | TGCAGTGCTCCTCGAGTCGGAAACACTGAAGCTTTCTTT | CSAPRVGNTEAFF
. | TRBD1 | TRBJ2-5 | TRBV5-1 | TGCGCCAGCAGCTTGGGCCAGGGGACAGGGTTTGGAGAGACCCAGTACTTC | CASSLGQGTGFGETQYF
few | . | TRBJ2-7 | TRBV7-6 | TGTGCCAGCAGCCCTTTAGGAGGCTACGAGCAGTACTTC | CASSPLGGYEQYF
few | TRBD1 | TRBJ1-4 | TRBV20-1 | TGCAGTGCTAGAGATCATCGGGGCAGGGGGTCTGAAAAACTGTTTTTT | CSARDHRGRGSEKLFF
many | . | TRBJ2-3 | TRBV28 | TGTGCCTGTTCCAGGGACCGAAGCACAGATACGCAGTATTTT | CACSRDRSTDTQYF
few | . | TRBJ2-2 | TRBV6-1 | TGTGCCAGCAGGGCGGCGAACACCGGGGAGCTGTTTTTT | CASRAANTGELFF
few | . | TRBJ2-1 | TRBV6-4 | TGTGCCAGCAGCGCGTCCCCAAGGTCCTACAATGAGCAGTTCTTC | CASSASPRSYNEQFF
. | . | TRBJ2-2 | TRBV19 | TGTGCCAGTACCAGACCCAACACCGGGGAGCTGTTTTTT | CASTRPNTGELFF
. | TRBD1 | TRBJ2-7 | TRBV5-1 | TGCGCCAGCAGCTCGGGACAGGTTGGATTCGAGCAGTACTTC | CASSSGQVGFEQYF
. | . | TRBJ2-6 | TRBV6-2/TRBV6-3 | TGTGCCAGCAGACGTAGCTCTGGGGCCAACGTCCTGACTTTC | CASRRSSGANVLTF
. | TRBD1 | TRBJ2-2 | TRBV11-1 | TGTGCCAGCGGGCCGGGTTTCGGGCGAAGAGGCACAGGGGGGTCCGGGGAGCTGTTTTTT | CASGPGFGRRGTGGSGELFF
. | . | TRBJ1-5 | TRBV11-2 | TGTGCCAGCAGCTTAAGGGCAGATCTTAGCAATCAGCCCCAGCATTTT | CASSLRADLSNQPQHF
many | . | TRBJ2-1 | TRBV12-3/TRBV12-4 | TGTGCCAGCAGTCGGGGCTCACCCTACAATGAGCAGTTCTTC | CASSRGSPYNEQFF
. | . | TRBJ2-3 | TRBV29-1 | TGCAGCGTTGAAGGGTACATCACAGATACGCAGTATTTT | CSVEGYITDTQYF
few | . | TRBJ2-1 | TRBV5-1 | TGCGCCAGCAGCTTGACTACCCCTTACAATGAGCAGTTCTTC | CASSLTTPYNEQFF
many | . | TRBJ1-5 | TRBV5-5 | TGTGCCAGCAGCTTGGCGGAGTATCAGCCCCAGCATTTT | CASSLAEYQPQHF
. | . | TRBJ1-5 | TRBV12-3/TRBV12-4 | TGTGCCAGCACCGCGCACAGTGATCAGCCCCAGCATTTT | CASTAHSDQPQHF
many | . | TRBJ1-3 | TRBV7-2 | TGTGCCAGCAGCTTAGCGGGAAACACCATATATTTT | CASSLAGNTIYF
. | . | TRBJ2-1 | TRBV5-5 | TGTGCCAGCAGCACCTTGGATTGGGCCGGGGGCGGGCAGTTCTTC | CASSTLDWAGGGQFF
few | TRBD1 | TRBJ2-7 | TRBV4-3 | TGCGCCAGCAGCCAAGAGGGACAGTCCGTCTACGAGCAGTACTTC | CASSQEGQSVYEQYF
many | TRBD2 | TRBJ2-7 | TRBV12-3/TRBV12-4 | TGTGCCAGCAGTTCCCGGCTAGCGGTATCCTACGAGCAGTACTTC | CASSSRLAVSYEQYF
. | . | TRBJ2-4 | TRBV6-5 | TGTGCCAGCAGTTACACGCCGGGACACGGAAATACCCTAGCCAAAAACATTCAGTACTTC | CASSYTPGHGNTLAKNIQYF
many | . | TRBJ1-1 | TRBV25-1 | TGTGCCAGCAGTGAGGTCGGGGGGCTGGCTTTCTTT | CASSEVGGLAFF
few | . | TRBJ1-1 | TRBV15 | TGTGCCACCAGCATCCAACTGATGAACACTGAAGCTTTCTTT | CATSIQLMNTEAFF
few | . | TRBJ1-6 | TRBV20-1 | TGCAGTGCGGCGGAAGGTTCACCCCTCCACTTT | CSAAEGSPLHF
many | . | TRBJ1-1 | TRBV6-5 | TGTGCCAGCAGTTATCGGTGGGCACAACCTGAAGCTTTCTTT | CASSYRWAQPEAFF
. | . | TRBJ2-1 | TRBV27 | TGTGCCAGCAGTTTTTTCGAGCCTAGCTACAATGAGCAGTTCTTC | CASSFFEPSYNEQFF
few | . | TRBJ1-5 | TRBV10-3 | TGTGCCATCAGTGAGTCCAGCGGGGGCGGATTTAGCAATCAGCCCCAGCATTTT | CAISESSGGGFSNQPQHF
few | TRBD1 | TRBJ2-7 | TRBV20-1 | TGCAGTGCTAGAGATGGGGACAGTCCCCTCGGCGAGCAGTACTTC | CSARDGDSPLGEQYF
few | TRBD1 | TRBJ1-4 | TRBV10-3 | TGTGCCACCGCAGAGACAGGGTTGGATGAAAAACTGTTTTTT | CATAETGLDEKLFF
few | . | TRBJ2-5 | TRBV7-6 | TGTGCCAGCAGCTCTAAGACAGGCGCCCCGGAGACCCAGTACTTC | CASSSKTGAPETQYF
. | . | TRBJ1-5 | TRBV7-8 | TGTGCCAGCAGCTTAGTAAGCCGGGCCCGCGGAAATCAGCCCCAGCATTTT | CASSLVSRARGNQPQHF
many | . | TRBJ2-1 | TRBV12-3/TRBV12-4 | TGTGCCAGCAGTTTCGAGGGAGTCTACAATGAGCAGTTCTTC | CASSFEGVYNEQFF